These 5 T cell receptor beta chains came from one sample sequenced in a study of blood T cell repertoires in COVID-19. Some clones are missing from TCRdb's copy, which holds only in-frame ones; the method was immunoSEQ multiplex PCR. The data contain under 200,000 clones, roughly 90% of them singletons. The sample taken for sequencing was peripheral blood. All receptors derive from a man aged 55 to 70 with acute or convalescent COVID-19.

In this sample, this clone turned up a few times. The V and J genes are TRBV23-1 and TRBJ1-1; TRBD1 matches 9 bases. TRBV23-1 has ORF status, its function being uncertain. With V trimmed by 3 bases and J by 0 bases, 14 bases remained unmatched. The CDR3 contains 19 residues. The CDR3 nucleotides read TGCGCCAGCAGTCAGACAGTCCTCCGGGACAGGGCATTGAACACTGAAGCTTTCTTT. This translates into CASSQTVLRDRALNTEAFF.

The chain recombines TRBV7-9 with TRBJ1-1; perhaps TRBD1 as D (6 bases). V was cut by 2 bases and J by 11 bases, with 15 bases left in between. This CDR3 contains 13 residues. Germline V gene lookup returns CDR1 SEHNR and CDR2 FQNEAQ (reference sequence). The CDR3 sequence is CASSLRDTGQAFF. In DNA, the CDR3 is TGTGCCAGCAGCTTAAGGGACACAGGCCAGGCTTTCTTT. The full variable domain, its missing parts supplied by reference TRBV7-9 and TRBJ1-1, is DTGVSQNPRHKITKRGQNVTFRCDPISEHNRLYWYRQTLGQGPEFLTYFQNEAQLEKSRLLSDRFSAERPKGSFSTLEIQRTEQGDSAMYLCASSLRDTGQAFFGQGTRLTVV.

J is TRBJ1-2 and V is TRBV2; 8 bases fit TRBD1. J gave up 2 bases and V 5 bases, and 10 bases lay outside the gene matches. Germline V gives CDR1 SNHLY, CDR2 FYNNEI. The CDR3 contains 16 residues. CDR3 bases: TGTGCCAGCAGTCCAAGGGACAGGTGGGCGAACTATGGCTACACCTTC. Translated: CASSPRDRWANYGYTF.

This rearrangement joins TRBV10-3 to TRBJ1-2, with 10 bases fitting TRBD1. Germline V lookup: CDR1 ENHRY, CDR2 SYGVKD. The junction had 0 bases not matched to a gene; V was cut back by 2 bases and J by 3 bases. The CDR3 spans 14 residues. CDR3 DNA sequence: TGTGCCATCAGTGAGGGACAGGGGGACTATGGCTACACCTTC. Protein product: CAISEGQGDYGYTF.

The CDR3 here is CASSRQGQGYGNTIYF. CDR3 nucleotide sequence: TGTGCCAGCAGCCGACAGGGACAGGGGTATGGAAACACCATATATTTT. The chain joins TRBV2 to TRBJ1-3; 10 nucleotides match TRBD1. V gave up 6 bases and J gave up 3 bases; unmatched junction bases: 8. This CDR3 spans 16 amino acids. Germline V CDR1 and CDR2: SNHLY, FYNNEI. Drawing the rest from reference TRBV2 and TRBJ1-3, the complete variable domain is EPEVTQTPSHQVTQMGQEVILRCVPISNHLYFYWYRQILGQKVEFLVSFYNNEISEKSEIFDDQFSVERPDGSNFTLKIRSTKLEDSAMYFCASSRQGQGYGNTIYFGEGSWLTVV.